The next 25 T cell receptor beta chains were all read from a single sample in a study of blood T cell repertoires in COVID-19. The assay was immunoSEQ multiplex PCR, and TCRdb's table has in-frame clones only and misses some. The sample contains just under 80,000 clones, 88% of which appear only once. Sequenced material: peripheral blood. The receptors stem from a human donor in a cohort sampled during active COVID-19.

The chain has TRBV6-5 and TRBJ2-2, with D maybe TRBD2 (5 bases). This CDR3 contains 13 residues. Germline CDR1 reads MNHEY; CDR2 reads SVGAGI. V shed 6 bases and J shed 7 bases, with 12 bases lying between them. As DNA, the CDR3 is TGTGCCAGCAGCCCCGGACTTCTCGGGGAGCTGTTTTTT. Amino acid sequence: CASSPGLLGELFF.

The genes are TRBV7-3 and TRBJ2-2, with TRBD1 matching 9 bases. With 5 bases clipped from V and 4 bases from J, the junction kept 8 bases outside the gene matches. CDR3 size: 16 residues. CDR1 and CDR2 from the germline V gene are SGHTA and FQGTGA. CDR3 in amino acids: CASSLGTGPSTGELFF. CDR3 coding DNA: TGTGCCAGCAGCCTAGGGACAGGGCCCAGCACCGGGGAGCTGTTTTTT.

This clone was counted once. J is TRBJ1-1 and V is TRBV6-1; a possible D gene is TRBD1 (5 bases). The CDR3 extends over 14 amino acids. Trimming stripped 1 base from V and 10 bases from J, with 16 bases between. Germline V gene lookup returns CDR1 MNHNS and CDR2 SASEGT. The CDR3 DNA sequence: TGTGCCAGCAGTGAAGAATCTCTGGGGGGGGGAGCTTTCTTT. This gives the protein CASSEESLGGGAFF.

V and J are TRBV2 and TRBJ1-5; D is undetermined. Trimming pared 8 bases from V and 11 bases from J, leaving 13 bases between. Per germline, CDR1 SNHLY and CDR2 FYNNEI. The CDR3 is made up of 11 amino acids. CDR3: CASGRSMTQHF. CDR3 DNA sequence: TGTGCCAGCGGCCGATCGATGACCCAGCATTTT.

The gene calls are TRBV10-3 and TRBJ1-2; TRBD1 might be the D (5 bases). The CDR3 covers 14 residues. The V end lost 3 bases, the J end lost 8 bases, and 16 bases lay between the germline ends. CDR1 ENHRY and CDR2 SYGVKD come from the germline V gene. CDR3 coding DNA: TGTGCCATCAGTGAACGGATCCAGGGCGGCGGCTACACCTTC. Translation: CAISERIQGGGYTF.

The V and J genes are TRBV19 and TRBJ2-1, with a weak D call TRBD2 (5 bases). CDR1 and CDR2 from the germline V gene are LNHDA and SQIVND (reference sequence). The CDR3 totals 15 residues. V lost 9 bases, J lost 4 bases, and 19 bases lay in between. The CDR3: CASTPTRGHYNEQFF. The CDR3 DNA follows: TGTGCCAGCACTCCAACTAGAGGCCATTACAATGAGCAGTTCTTC.

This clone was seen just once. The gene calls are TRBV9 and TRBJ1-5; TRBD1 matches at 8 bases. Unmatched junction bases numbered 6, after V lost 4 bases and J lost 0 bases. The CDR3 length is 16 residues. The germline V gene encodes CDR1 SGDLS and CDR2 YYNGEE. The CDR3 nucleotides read TGTGCCAGCAGCCAAGGGACAGGTTATAGCAATCAGCCCCAGCATTTT. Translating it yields CASSQGTGYSNQPQHF.

The CDR3 bases are TGTGCCAGCTCACCAGACGGCGGGGGCCGGAAGCAGTTCTTC. As protein: CASSPDGGGRKQFF. The chain couples TRBV18 to TRBJ2-1, with D maybe TRBD2 (7 bases). This CDR3 has 14 residues. Looked up from germline, CDR1 is KGHSH and CDR2 is LQKENI. The V end was cut by 2 bases, the J end by 11 bases, with 16 bases between.

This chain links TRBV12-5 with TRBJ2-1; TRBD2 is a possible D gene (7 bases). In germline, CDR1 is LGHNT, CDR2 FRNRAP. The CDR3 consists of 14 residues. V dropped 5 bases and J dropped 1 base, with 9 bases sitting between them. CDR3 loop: CASGRGGSYNEQFF. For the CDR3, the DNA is TGTGCTAGTGGTAGGGGGGGGTCCTACAATGAGCAGTTCTTC.

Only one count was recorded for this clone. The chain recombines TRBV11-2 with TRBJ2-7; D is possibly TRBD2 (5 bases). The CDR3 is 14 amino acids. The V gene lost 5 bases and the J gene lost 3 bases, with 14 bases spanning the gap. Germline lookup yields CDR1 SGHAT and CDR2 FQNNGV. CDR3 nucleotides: TGTGCCAGCAGCCAAGAGGGCTGGAGCTACGAGCAGTACTTC. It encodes CASSQEGWSYEQYF.

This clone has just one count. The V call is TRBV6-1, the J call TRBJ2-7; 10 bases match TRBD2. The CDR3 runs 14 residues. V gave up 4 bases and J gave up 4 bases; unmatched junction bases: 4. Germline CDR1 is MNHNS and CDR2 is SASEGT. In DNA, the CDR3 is TGTGCCAGCAGTGGAGCGGGAGGGCCTTACGAGCAGTACTTC. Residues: CASSGAGGPYEQYF.

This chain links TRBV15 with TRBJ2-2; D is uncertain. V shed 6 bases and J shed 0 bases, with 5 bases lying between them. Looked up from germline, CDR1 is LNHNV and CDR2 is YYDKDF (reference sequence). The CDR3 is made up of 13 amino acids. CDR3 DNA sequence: TGTGCCACCAGTAACACGAACACCGGGGAGCTGTTTTTT. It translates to CATSNTNTGELFF.

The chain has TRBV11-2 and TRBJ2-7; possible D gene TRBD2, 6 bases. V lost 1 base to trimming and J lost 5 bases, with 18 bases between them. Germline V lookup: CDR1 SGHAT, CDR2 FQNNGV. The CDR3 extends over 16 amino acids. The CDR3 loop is CASSLVGGLPRDEQYF. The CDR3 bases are TGTGCCAGCAGCTTAGTGGGGGGACTCCCGAGAGACGAGCAGTACTTC.

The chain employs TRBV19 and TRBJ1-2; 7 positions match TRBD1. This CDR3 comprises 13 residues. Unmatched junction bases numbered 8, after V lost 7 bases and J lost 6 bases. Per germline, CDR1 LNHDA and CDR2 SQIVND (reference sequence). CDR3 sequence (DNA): TGTGCCAGTACCCTTTGGGGACAGAATGGCTACACCTTC. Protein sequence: CASTLWGQNGYTF. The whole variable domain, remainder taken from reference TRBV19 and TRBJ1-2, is DGGITQSPKYLFRKEGQNVTLSCEQNLNHDAMYWYRQDPGQGLRLIYYSQIVNDFQKGDIAEGYSVSREKKESFPLTVTSAQKNPTAFYLCASTLWGQNGYTFGSGTRLTVV.

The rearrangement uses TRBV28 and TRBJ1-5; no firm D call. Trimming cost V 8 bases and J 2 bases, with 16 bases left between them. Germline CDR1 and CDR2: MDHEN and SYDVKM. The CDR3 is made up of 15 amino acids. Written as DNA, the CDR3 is TGTGCCAGCCTTACCTGGGTGAGCGGCAATCAGCCCCAGCATTTT. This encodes CASLTWVSGNQPQHF.

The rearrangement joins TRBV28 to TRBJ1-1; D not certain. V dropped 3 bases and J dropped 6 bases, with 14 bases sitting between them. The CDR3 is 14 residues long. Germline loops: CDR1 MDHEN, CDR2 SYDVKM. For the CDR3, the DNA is TGTGCCAGCAGTTTGGTACAGAGAGACGCTGAAGCTTTCTTT. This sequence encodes CASSLVQRDAEAFF. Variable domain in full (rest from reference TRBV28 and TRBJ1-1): DVKVTQSSRYLVKRTGEKVFLECVQDMDHENMFWYRQDPGLGLRLIYFSYDVKMKEKGDIPEGYSVSREKKERFSLILESASTNQTSMYLCASSLVQRDAEAFFGQGTRLTVV.

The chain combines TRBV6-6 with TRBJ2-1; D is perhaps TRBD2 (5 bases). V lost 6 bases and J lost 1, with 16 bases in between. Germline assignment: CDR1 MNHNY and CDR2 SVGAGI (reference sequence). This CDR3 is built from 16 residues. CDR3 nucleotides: TGTGCCAGCAGCCCCCTAGAGGGTGGGTCCTACAATGAGCAGTTCTTC. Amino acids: CASSPLEGGSYNEQFF.

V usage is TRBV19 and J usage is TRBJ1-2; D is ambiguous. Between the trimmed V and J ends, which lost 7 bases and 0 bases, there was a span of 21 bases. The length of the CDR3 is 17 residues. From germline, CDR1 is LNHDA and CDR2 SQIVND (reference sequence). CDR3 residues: CASIARTGLATNYGYTF. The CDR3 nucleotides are TGTGCCAGTATAGCAAGAACGGGGTTAGCTACTAACTATGGCTACACCTTC.

The CDR3 DNA reads TGTGCCAGCTCAGAATCGACAGGAATGAACACTGAAGCTTTCTTT. Protein product: CASSESTGMNTEAFF. V is TRBV18 and J is TRBJ1-1; TRBD1 might be the D (6 bases). This CDR3 has 15 amino acids. V was clipped by 5 bases and J by 0 bases, with 13 bases between them. Per the germline V gene, CDR1 is KGHSH and CDR2 is LQKENI. The variable domain in full, with the rest retrieved from reference TRBV18 and TRBJ1-1, is NAGVMQNPRHLVRRRGQEARLRCSPMKGHSHVYWYRQLPEEGLKFMVYLQKENIIDESGMPKERFSAEFPKEGPSILRIQQVVRGDSAAYFCASSESTGMNTEAFFGQGTRLTVV.

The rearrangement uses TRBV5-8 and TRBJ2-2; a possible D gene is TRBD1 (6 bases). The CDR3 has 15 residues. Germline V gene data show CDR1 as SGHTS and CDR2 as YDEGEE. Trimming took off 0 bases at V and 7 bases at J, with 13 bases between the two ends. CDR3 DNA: TGTGCCAGCAGCTTGGAACAGGGATTGATCGGGGAGCTGTTTTTT. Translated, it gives CASSLEQGLIGELFF.

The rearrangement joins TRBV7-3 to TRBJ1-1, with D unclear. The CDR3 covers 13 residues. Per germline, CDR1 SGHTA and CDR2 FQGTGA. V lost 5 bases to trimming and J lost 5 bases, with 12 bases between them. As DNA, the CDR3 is TGTGCCAGCAGCGACGGTGGCGGGACTGAAGCTTTCTTT. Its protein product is CASSDGGGTEAFF.

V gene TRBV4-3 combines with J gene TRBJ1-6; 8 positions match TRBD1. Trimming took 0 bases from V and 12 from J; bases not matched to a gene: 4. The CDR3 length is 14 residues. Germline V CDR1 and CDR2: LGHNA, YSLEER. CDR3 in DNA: TGCGCCAGCAGCCAAGAGGACAGGGCACTACCCCTCCACTTT. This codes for CASSQEDRALPLHF.

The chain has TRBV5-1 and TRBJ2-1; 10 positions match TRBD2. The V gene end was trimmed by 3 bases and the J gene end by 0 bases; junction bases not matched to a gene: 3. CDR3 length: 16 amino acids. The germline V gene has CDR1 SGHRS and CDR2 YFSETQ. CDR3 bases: TGCGCCAGCAGCTCATCTAGCGGGAGCTCCTACAATGAGCAGTTCTTC. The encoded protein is CASSSSSGSSYNEQFF. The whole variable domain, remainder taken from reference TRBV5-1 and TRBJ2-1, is KAGVTQTPRYLIKTRGQQVTLSCSPISGHRSVSWYQQTPGQGLQFLFEYFSETQRNKGNFPGRFSGRQFSNSRSEMNVSTLELGDSALYLCASSSSSGSSYNEQFFGPGTRLTVL.

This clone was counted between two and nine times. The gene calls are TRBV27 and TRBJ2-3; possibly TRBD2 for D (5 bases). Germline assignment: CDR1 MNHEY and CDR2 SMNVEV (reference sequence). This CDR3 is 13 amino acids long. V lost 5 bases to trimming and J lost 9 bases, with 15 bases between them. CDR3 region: CASSRDRYTTQYF. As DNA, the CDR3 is TGTGCCAGCAGTCGGGATAGGTATACGACGCAGTATTTT.

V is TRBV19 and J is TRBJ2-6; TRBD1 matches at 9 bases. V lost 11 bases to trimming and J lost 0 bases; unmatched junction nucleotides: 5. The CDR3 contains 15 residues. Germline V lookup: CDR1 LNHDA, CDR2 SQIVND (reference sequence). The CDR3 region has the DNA TGTGCCGCCCGGGACAGGGACTCTGGGGCCAACGTCCTGACTTTC. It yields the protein CAARDRDSGANVLTF.